This entry concerns a single T cell receptor beta chain. The table lists this clone with a count of one. Which antigen it targets is not known. Qualities for individual bases were not recorded, and no much larger clone is one base off. CD8 naive samples consisted of CD45RO-negative cells that were positively selected for CCR7, yielding a CD45RA+CCR7+ population without TemRA cells. Healthy HIV-negative adults with no recently reported acute infections or vaccinations were included as donors. Only Caucasian adults living in Nashville, Tennessee, USA were represented among the donors. After blood collection by leukapheresis, PBMCs were isolated using Ficoll-Histopaque density gradient centrifugation and then cryopreserved in the vapor phase of liquid nitrogen. Analytical flow cytometry was used to check the purity and quantity of each magnetically sorted T cell population. Genomic DNA was isolated from every sorted fraction and measured by UV absorbance on a Nanodrop 2000c.

Using the deep immunoSEQ assay, multiplex PCR amplified TCR CDR3 regions from genomic DNA. Genomic DNA extracted from each cell subset was distributed evenly over all wells of several immunoSEQ 96-well plates, and each plate served as one replicate. For sorted subsets, approximately 200 ng of genomic DNA, equivalent to around 29,000 T cell genomes, went into each replicate PCR. Purified libraries were measured with a Qubit 3.0 fluorometer, size-checked on a Bioanalyzer 2100, and measured again with the KAPA Library Quantification kit. A separate single-read 150-cycle Illumina NextSeq 550 flow cell was used to sequence each immunoSEQ 96-well plate. The authors processed their data as follows. Because the immunoSEQ output included only junctional sequences and no quality scores, the filtering could not be the same as the filtering used for full-length reads. Sequences were annotated with PyIR, a Python wrapper for IgBLAST v1.9, using IMGT germline references to assign V/J genes and CDR3. Reads were removed for weak V/J assignments (E-value above 1e-6), missing CDR3, stop codons, out-of-frame junctions, or ambiguous translated residues. A V3J clonotype was defined by an identical inferred V gene, J gene, and CDR3 amino acid sequence. Percentage overlap between repertoires was computed as shared unique clonotypes divided by the size of the smaller repertoire. RTK rarefaction, the Chao1 estimator, and Recon v2.1 estimates of unobserved clonotypes were used to assess repertoire richness. For all TCRbeta clonotypes obtained by the gDNA method from a handful of donors, generation probabilities were computed with OLGA. TCRdb mirrors the immuneACCESS table, restricted to in-frame sequences. Some clones are absent from its copies; in checked studies, under half trace to an unresolved V gene, and the reason for the others is unknown. That table is the source of V, J and clone size, and D and trimming were worked out from the DNA. Across this sample there are around 580,000 clones, with more than 95% seen only once. The ten top clones hold approximately 0.33% of the sample.

According to the germline V gene, CDR1 reads MNHEY and CDR2 reads SVGAGI. Reading from cysteine to phenylalanine, the CDR3 counts 14 amino acids. Only the CDR3 region is kept as DNA, spanning 42 bases read in frame from base 1. At the junction V is shortened by 2 bases and J by 3 bases, with 10 bases in between. This sample stems from a study of shared clonotypes between healthy human individuals (dated by TCRdb to the early 2020s). With respect to the entire study: The cohort comprised a couple of women and three men aged 18 to 49 years. For each donor, CD4 naive and CD4 memory were each run on three plates, CD8 naive on two plates, and CD8 memory on one plate. To estimate repertoire size and how much clonotypes are shared between individuals, the study performed deep sequencing of blood TCR repertoires from about five healthy adults. Libraries were prepared and TCR repertoires were sequenced by different laboratories using diverse techniques, in order to increase sequencing depth and limit assay-specific biases. Each donor's leukapheresis produced roughly between roughly 0.85 and 9.5 billion PBMCs. Beyond this particular receptor, the publication reports: Because the study included a small number of donors, the genetic and exposure-history diversity represented was limited. Compared with non-shared clonotypes, clonotypes shared by all four sorted-subset donors had higher generation probabilities. Across four donors, approximately 5% of naive CD4, roughly 3.5% of naive CD8, roughly 2.3% of memory CD4, and roughly 0.41% of memory CD8 clonotypes were shared. Pairwise subsampling led to the expectation that sequencing depth would affect the degree of clonotype sharing among donors. Incomplete sequencing was indicated by rarefaction of sorted-subset datasets, despite the large sequencing depth. Naive subsets generally had larger estimated clonotype richness than memory subsets did. Sampling was restricted to blood, and TCR repertoires in tissue are likely to differ from TCR repertoires in blood.

The sequence came from a man aged 25 to 40 in good health. This chain is built from TRBV6-5 and TRBJ1-1, with a tentative D gene TRBD1 over 5 matching bases. The source material was naive CD8+ T cells sorted from blood. Interpreted using the paper, the cell subset or site label stands for: CD45RA+CCR7+. The CDR3 has the sequence CASSYTGGDTEAFF. The nucleotide sequence reads as follows: TGTGCCAGCAGTTACACGGGGGGAGACACTGAAGCTTTCTTT.